This passage covers 22 T cell receptor beta chains from one sample sequenced in a study of blood T cell repertoires in COVID-19. Here immunoSEQ multiplex PCR was the method, and the copy in TCRdb shows in-frame clones only, minus some. The data contain 200,000 to 250,000 clones, 87% of them seen just once; the ten biggest clones take up 11%. The sequenced sample was PBMCs or T cells enriched from blood (not recorded which). The receptors derive from a man aged 25-40 years who had recovered from COVID-19.

CDR3 protein: CASSPWDRLMDGYTF. In DNA form, the CDR3 reads TGTGCCAGCAGCCCATGGGACAGGCTCATGGATGGCTACACCTTC. V and J are TRBV3-1 (or the pseudogene TRBV3-2) and TRBJ1-2; 8 nucleotides agree with TRBD1. CDR1 is LGHDT and CDR2 is YNNKEL in the germline V gene (reference sequence). V lost 4 bases, J lost 6 bases, and 10 bases stayed unmatched. This CDR3 spans 15 amino acids.

V is TRBV28 and J is TRBJ1-2; a possible D gene is TRBD1 (6 bases). Germline CDR1 and CDR2: MDHEN and SYDVKM. V dropped 5 bases and J dropped 7 bases, with 14 bases sitting between them. The CDR3 runs 13 residues. This CDR3 reads CASSVLTGGGYTF. As DNA, the CDR3 is TGTGCCAGCAGTGTACTGACAGGAGGTGGCTACACCTTC.

This sequence joins TRBV12-3 or TRBV12-4 and TRBJ1-1; TRBD1 is a possible D gene (6 bases). The CDR3 runs to 12 residues. Deletions cut 3 bases from V and 8 bases from J, with 10 bases between. CDR3: CASSFDRTEAFF. The CDR3 DNA follows: TGTGCCAGCAGTTTTGACAGGACCGAAGCTTTCTTT.

The chain recombines TRBV28 with TRBJ1-4; 7 bases agree with TRBD1. The junction had 4 bases not matched to a gene; V was cut back by 6 bases and J by 0 bases. The CDR3 covers 15 residues. Per germline, CDR1 MDHEN and CDR2 SYDVKM. Written as DNA, the CDR3 is TGTGCCAGCAGCTTCGGGACAGCAACTAATGAAAAACTGTTTTTT. Amino acid sequence: CASSFGTATNEKLFF. The entire variable domain, with the rest obtained from reference TRBV28 and TRBJ1-4, is as follows: DVKVTQSSRYLVKRTGEKVFLECVQDMDHENMFWYRQDPGLGLRLIYFSYDVKMKEKGDIPEGYSVSREKKERFSLILESASTNQTSMYLCASSFGTATNEKLFFGSGTQLSVL.

This clone came up a few times. This rearrangement joins TRBV19 to TRBJ2-3, with 13 nucleotides matching TRBD2. The CDR3 has 19 amino acids. Unmatched junction bases numbered 10, after V lost 4 bases and J lost 0 bases. Germline CDR1 and CDR2: LNHDA and SQIVND (reference sequence). The CDR3 region has the DNA TGTGCCAGTAGTAGAGGACTAGCGGGAGCCACTCCTAGCACAGATACGCAGTATTTT. As protein: CASSRGLAGATPSTDTQYF.

This sequence joins TRBV2 and TRBJ1-1; tentatively, D is TRBD1 (6 bases). This CDR3 has 12 amino acids. Trimming cost V 7 bases and J 10 bases, with 16 bases left between them. Germline lookup yields CDR1 SNHLY and CDR2 FYNNEI. CDR3 residues: CASNQGRGGAFF. CDR3 sequence (DNA): TGTGCCAGCAACCAGGGTAGGGGGGGAGCTTTCTTT.

The chain couples TRBV7-2 to TRBJ2-7; D is possibly TRBD1 (6 bases). The germline CDR1 and CDR2 sequences are SGHTA and FQGNSA. The length of the CDR3 is 12 residues. V dropped 5 bases and J dropped 12 bases, with 17 bases sitting between them. The CDR3 nucleotides read TGTGCCAGCAGCAAGGACAGACGCCACCTGTACTTC. Translation: CASSKDRRHLYF.

The rearrangement links TRBV10-3 to TRBJ1-2; possibly TRBD1 for D (6 bases). This CDR3 has 16 residues. The germline V gene has CDR1 ENHRY and CDR2 SYGVKD. Trimming removed 3 bases at V and 7 bases at J, with 21 bases between. CDR3 region: CAISEMGAAIRVGYTF. In nucleotides, the CDR3 is TGTGCCATCAGTGAAATGGGGGCGGCTATTAGGGTTGGCTACACCTTC.

The genes are TRBV2 and TRBJ2-2; 15 nucleotides agree with TRBD2. The junction had 4 bases not matched to a gene; V was cut back by 4 bases and J by 1 base. The CDR3 is 18 amino acids. Per germline, CDR1 SNHLY and CDR2 FYNNEI. CDR3 coding DNA: TGTGCCAGCAGTGTAGAGGGACTAGCGGGAGGGAACACCGGGGAGCTGTTTTTT. Amino acid sequence: CASSVEGLAGGNTGELFF.

This chain connects TRBV9 to TRBJ1-2, with D perhaps TRBD1 (6 bases). The ends were cut back, 0 bases at V and 6 bases at J, with 18 bases in the middle. The CDR3 length is 16 residues. Germline CDR1 reads SGDLS; CDR2 reads YYNGEE. The CDR3 loop is CASSVEPGRQGNGYTF. The CDR3 coding sequence is TGTGCCAGCAGCGTAGAGCCCGGTAGGCAGGGGAATGGCTACACCTTC. The full variable domain, completed using reference TRBV9 and TRBJ1-2, is DSGVTQTPKHLITATGQRVTLRCSPRSGDLSVYWYQQSLDQGLQFLIQYYNGEERAKGNILERFSAQQFPDLHSELNLSSLELGDSALYFCASSVEPGRQGNGYTFGSGTRLTVV.

V usage is TRBV7-9 and J usage is TRBJ1-2, with 8 bases aligning to TRBD1. The CDR3 sequence is 16 residues long. The V gene's germline CDR1 is SEHNR and CDR2 FQNEAQ (reference sequence). V gave up 2 bases and J gave up 1 base; unmatched junction bases: 6. CDR3 nucleotides: TGTGCCAGCAGCTTACTGTCAGGGGGCGATAACTATGGCTACACCTTC. It yields the protein CASSLLSGGDNYGYTF.

The genes are TRBV2 and TRBJ1-5; 8 positions match TRBD1. Germline V CDR1 and CDR2: SNHLY, FYNNEI. V trimming: 5 bases; J trimming: 7 bases; junction bases outside the gene matches: 10. There are 15 residues in the CDR3. CDR3 sequence: CASSSDRGGSQPQHF. The CDR3, as DNA: TGTGCCAGCAGTTCCGACAGGGGAGGGAGCCAGCCCCAGCATTTT.

V gene TRBV7-2 combines with J gene TRBJ2-7, with D uncertain. The V end lost 3 bases, the J end lost 0 bases, and 12 bases lay between the germline ends. This CDR3 has 15 amino acids. Germline CDR1 and CDR2: SGHTA and FQGNSA. CDR3 residues: CASSFLGGSSYEQYF. In nucleotides, the CDR3 is TGTGCCAGCAGCTTTTTAGGCGGAAGCTCCTACGAGCAGTACTTC.

This chain uses TRBV5-1 with TRBJ2-5, with TRBD1 identical over 7 bases. Germline CDR1 and CDR2: SGHRS and YFSETQ. V was clipped by 1 base and J by 0 bases; unmatched bases: 6. The CDR3 covers 16 residues. In DNA, the CDR3 is TGCGCCAGCAGCTTGACCGGGACAGCGTACCAAGAGACCCAGTACTTC. Its translation: CASSLTGTAYQETQYF.

The chain recombines TRBV27 with TRBJ2-7; D might be TRBD1 (6 bases). Trimming shortened V by 5 bases and J by 2 bases, and 10 bases separated the two germline ends. The length of the CDR3 is 13 residues. Germline lookup yields CDR1 MNHEY and CDR2 SMNVEV (reference sequence). The CDR3: CASSRGGTYEQYF. DNA for the CDR3: TGTGCCAGCAGTCGAGGGGGTACCTACGAGCAGTACTTC.

This clone appeared once. This sequence joins TRBV19 and TRBJ2-3; TRBD2 matches at 11 bases. The V segment lost 2 bases and the J segment 0 bases; nucleotides outside the gene matches: 7. Germline V gene sequence: CDR1 LNHDA, CDR2 SQIVND (reference sequence). This CDR3 comprises 18 residues. CDR3 DNA: TGTGCCAGTAGTATACTTCGCACTAGCGGGAGCAGCACAGATACGCAGTATTTT. It encodes CASSILRTSGSSTDTQYF.

This clone showed up just a few times. CDR3 residues: CASSLTSGGSNTEAFF. The CDR3 nucleotides read TGTGCCAGCTCACTCACTAGCGGGGGATCGAACACTGAAGCTTTCTTT. This chain uses TRBV18 with TRBJ1-1; possibly TRBD1 for D (5 bases). The CDR3 is 16 residues long. V was cut by 4 bases and J by 1 base, with 16 bases left in between. In germline, CDR1 is KGHSH, CDR2 LQKENI.

The rearrangement uses TRBV27 and TRBJ2-7; 9 positions agree with TRBD2. V gave up 1 base and J gave up 7 bases; unmatched junction bases: 14. This CDR3 region has 17 residues. CDR1 and CDR2 from the germline V gene are MNHEY and SMNVEV (reference sequence). As DNA, the CDR3 is TGTGCCAGCAGTTTATATGCGACTAGCGGATCTTGGGGGGAGCAGTACTTC. It specifies CASSLYATSGSWGEQYF.

This clone showed up just a few times. The rearrangement joins TRBV6-2 or TRBV6-3 to TRBJ1-1, with D unresolved. V was shortened by 4 bases and J by 1 base, with 7 bases between the two germline ends. Germline V gives CDR1 MNHEY, CDR2 SVGEGT. The CDR3 is made up of 13 amino acids. The CDR3 nucleotides read TGTGCCAGCAGTTTTTACAGGAACACTGAAGCTTTCTTT. Translation gives CASSFYRNTEAFF.

This clone showed up just once. This chain links TRBV28 with TRBJ2-1; a possible D gene is TRBD2 (6 bases). The CDR3 contains 16 residues. V was clipped by 1 base and J by 5 bases, with 15 bases between them. Germline V gene data show CDR1 as MDHEN and CDR2 as SYDVKM. The CDR3, as DNA: TGTGCCAGCAGTTTATTAGGAGGGCCAACGGACAATGAGCAGTTCTTC. This encodes CASSLLGGPTDNEQFF.

The chain employs TRBV6-5 and TRBJ1-6; possible D gene TRBD1, 5 bases. V was shortened by 0 bases and J by 10 bases, with 16 bases between the two germline ends. The CDR3 covers 16 residues. Germline CDR1 is MNHEY and CDR2 is SVGAGI. DNA of the CDR3: TGTGCCAGCAGTTACTCTCCGGGAGTCAAGGGGTCACCCCTCCACTTT. It codes for CASSYSPGVKGSPLHF.

This CDR3 is CASSEGTGSLHF. For the CDR3, the DNA is TGTGCCAGCAGTGAAGGGACAGGGTCCCTCCACTTT. V usage is TRBV6-1 and J usage is TRBJ1-6, with 8 bases matching TRBD1. The CDR3 totals 12 residues. Germline CDR1 is MNHNS and CDR2 is SASEGT. V gave up 1 base and J gave up 14 bases; unmatched junction bases: 1.